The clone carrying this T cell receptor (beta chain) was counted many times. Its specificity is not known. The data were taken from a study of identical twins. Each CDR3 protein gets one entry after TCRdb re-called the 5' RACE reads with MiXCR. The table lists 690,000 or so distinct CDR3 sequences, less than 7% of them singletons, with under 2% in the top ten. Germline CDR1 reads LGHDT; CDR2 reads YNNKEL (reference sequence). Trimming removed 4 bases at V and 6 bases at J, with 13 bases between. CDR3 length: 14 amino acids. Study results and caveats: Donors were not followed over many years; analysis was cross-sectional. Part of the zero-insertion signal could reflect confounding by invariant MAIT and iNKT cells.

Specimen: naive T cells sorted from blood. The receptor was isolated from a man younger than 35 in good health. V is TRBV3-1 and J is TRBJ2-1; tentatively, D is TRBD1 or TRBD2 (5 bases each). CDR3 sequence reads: CASSLGTAGNEQFF. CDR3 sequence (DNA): TGTGCCAGCAGCCTCGGGACCGCGGGCAATGAGCAGTTCTTC.